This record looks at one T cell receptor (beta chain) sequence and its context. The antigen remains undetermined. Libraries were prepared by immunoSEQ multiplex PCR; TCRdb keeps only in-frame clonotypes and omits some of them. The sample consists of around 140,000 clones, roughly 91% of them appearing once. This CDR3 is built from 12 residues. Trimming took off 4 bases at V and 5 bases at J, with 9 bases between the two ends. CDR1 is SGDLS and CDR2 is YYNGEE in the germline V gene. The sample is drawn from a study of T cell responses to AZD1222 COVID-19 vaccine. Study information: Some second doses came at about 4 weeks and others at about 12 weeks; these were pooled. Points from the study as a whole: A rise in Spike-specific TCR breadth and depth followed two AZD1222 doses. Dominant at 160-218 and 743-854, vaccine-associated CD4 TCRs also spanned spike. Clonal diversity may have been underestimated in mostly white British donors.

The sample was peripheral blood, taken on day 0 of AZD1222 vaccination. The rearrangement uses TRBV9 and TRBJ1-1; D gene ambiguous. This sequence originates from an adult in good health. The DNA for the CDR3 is TGTGCCAGCAGCCCCTGGGAGACTGAAGCTTTCTTT. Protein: CASSPWETEAFF.